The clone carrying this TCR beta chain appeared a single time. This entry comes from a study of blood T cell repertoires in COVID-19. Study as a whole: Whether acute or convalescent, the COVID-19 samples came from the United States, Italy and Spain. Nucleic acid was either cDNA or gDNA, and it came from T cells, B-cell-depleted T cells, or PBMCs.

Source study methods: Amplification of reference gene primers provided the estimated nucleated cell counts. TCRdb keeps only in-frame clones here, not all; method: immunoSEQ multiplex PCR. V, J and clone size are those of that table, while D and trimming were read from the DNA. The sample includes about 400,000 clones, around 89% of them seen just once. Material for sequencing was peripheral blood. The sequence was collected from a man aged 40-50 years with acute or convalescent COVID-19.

The CDR3 is CASSWTGADTEAFF. The CDR3 DNA is TGTGCCAGCAGTTGGACAGGGGCTGACACTGAAGCTTTCTTT. The chain couples TRBV2 to TRBJ1-1; 9 bases are a match to TRBD1. CDR3 length: 14 amino acids. After removal of 5 bases from V and 3 bases from J, the junction contained 4 bases not matched to a gene. Germline V gives CDR1 SNHLY, CDR2 FYNNEI.